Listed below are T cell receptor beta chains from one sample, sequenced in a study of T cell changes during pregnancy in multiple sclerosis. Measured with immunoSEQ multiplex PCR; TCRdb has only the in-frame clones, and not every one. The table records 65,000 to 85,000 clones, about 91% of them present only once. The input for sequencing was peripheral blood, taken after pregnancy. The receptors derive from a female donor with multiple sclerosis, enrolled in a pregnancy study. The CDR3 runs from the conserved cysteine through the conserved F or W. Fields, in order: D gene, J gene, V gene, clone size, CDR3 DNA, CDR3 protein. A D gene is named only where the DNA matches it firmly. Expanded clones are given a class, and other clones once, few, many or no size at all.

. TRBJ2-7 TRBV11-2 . TGTGCCAGCAGCTTAGGGACAAAATACGAGCAGTACTTC CASSLGTKYEQYF
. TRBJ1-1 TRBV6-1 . TGTGCCAGCAGTGAAGAGGGGGGGCGGGGAAACACTGAAGCTTTCTTT CASSEEGGRGNTEAFF
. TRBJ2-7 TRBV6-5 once TGTGCCAGCAGTTACTACGTGGGAGACTACGAGCAGTACTTC CASSYYVGDYEQYF
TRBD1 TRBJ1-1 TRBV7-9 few TGTGCCAGCAGCCGAGAGGACAGGGAAGCTTTCTTT CASSREDREAFF
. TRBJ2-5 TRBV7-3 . TGTGCCAGCAGCCCAGGGCCTTTTTCACAAGAGACCCAGTACTTC CASSPGPFSQETQYF
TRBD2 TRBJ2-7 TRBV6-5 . TGTGCCAGCAGTTCCCGGACTAGCGGAGCCTACGAGCAGTACTTC CASSSRTSGAYEQYF
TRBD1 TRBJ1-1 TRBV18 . TGTGCCAGCTCACCGGGACAGGGAATGAACACTGAAGCTTTCTTT CASSPGQGMNTEAFF
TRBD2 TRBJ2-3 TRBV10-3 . TGTGCCATCAGGTGGGCGGGAGATTCAGATACGCAGTATTTT CAIRWAGDSDTQYF
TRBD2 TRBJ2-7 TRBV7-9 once TGTGCCAGCAGCCCGGGACTAGCGGGAGTAATTGGCTACGAGCAGTACTTC CASSPGLAGVIGYEQYF
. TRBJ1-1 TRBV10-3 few TGTGCCATCAGTGACTATACTGAAGCTTTCTTT CAISDYTEAFF
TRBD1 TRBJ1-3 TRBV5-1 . TGCGCCAGCAGCTCCCAGGGGGTCTCTGGAAACACCATATATTTT CASSSQGVSGNTIYF
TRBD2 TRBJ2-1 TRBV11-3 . TGTGCCAGCAGCTTAGATGGCCGGGAGGGCCGGGATGAGCAGTTCTTC CASSLDGREGRDEQFF
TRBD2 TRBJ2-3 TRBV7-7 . TGTGCTAGCAGCCCGGGACTAGCGAACACAGATACGCAGTATTTT CASSPGLANTDTQYF
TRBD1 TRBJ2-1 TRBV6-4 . TGTGCCAGCAGGGGGACAGCCAACAATGAGCAGTTCTTC CASRGTANNEQFF
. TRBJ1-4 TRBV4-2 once TGTGCCAGCAGCCAAGACCGACAGTCTACCGAAAAACTGTTTTTT CASSQDRQSTEKLFF
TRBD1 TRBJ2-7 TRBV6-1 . TGTGCCAGCAGTGAATGGTCAGGGGGCCTTTCCTACGAGCAGTACTTC CASSEWSGGLSYEQYF
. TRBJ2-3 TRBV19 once TGTGCCAGTAGCCGCGCTAGCGCACTGGGGGTAGGAGATACGCAGTATTTT CASSRASALGVGDTQYF
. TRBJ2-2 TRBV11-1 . TGTGCCAGCAGCCCCCTTATCGGGCAGGGGACCGGGGAGCTGTTTTTT CASSPLIGQGTGELFF
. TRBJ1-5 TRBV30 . TGTGCCTGGAGTCCGGGGGAAAATCAGCCCCAGCATTTT CAWSPGENQPQHF
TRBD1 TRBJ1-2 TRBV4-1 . TGCGCCAGCAGCCAGGGCCCGGGACAGCACTATGGCTACACCTTC CASSQGPGQHYGYTF
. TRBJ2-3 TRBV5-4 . TGTGCCAGCAGCTTGGATGGCAACCCCGCCACCACAGATACGCAGTATTTT CASSLDGNPATTDTQYF
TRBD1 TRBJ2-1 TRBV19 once TGTGCCAGTAGTACCAGGGGGCTCGGTGAGCAGTTCTTC CASSTRGLGEQFF
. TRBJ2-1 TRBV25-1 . TGTGCCAGCAGTGAGCAGACCTACAATGAGCAGTTCTTC CASSEQTYNEQFF
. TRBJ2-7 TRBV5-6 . TGTGCCAGCAGCTTGGGGCAGGGTGTGCAGTACTTC CASSLGQGVQYF
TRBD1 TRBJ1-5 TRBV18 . TGTGCCAGCTCACCAGGGACAGGGGTCAATCAGCCCCAGCATTTT CASSPGTGVNQPQHF
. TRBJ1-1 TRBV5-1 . TGCGCCAGCAGCTCCGGGACAAACCTTGAAGCTTTCTTT CASSSGTNLEAFF
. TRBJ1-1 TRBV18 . TGTGCCAGCTCATCCCGGGGGGAGTCCGCTGAAGCTTTCTTT CASSSRGESAEAFF
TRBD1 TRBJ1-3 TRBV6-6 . TGTGCCAGCAGTTACTCGGGCAGGGGGGACGGAAACACCATATATTTT CASSYSGRGDGNTIYF
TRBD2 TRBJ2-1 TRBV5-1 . TGCGCCAGCAGCCCCGGACTAGCGGGCCACCTCTATTACAATGAGCAGTTCTTC CASSPGLAGHLYYNEQFF
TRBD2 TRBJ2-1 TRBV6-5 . TGTGCCAGCAGTTGGGCTGCGGGAGGGCCCTACAATGAGCAGTTCTTC CASSWAAGGPYNEQFF
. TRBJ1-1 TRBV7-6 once TGTGCCAGCAGCTCCCCTGAGGTGGGTAAGGCTGAAGCTTTCTTT CASSSPEVGKAEAFF
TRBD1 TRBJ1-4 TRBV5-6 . TGTGCCAGCAGCTTGGGGACAGGGGCTAATGAAAAACTGTTTTTT CASSLGTGANEKLFF
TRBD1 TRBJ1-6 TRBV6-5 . TGTGCCAGCAGTTACGAGGGGGCGCGGTATAATTCACCCCTCCACTTT CASSYEGARYNSPLHF
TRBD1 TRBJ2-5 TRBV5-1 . TGCGCCAGCAGCTATCAGGACAGGGTCCAAGAGACCCAGTACTTC CASSYQDRVQETQYF
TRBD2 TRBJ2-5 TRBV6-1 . TGTGCCAGCAGTGAAGTGGCTAGCGGGAGATGGGAGACCCAGTACTTC CASSEVASGRWETQYF
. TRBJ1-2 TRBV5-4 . TGTGCCAGCAGTCGAACGGGGGAAGCTAACTATGGCTACACCTTC CASSRTGEANYGYTF
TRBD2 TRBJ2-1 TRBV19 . TGTGCCAGTAGGCTAGCGGGAGGACGCAATGAGCAGTTCTTC CASRLAGGRNEQFF
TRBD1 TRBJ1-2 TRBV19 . TGTGCCAGTAGACCACTGACAGGGGTTAACTATGGCTACACCTTC CASRPLTGVNYGYTF
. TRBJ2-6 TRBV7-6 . TGTGCCAGCAGCCCTAGGCGGGTCTCTGGGGCCAACGTCCTGACTTTC CASSPRRVSGANVLTF
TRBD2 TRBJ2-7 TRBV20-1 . TGCAGCTTCGGGGGGGTCCACGAGCAGTACTTC CSFGGVHEQYF
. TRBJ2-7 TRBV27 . TGTGCCAGCAGTTTAGGGGGGACCTACGAGCAGTACTTC CASSLGGTYEQYF
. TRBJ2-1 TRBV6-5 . TGTGCCAGCAGGGGGAGTAACGCCTACAATGAGCAGTTCTTC CASRGSNAYNEQFF
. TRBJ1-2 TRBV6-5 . TGTGCCAGCAGTTACTCGTCGACAGGACGGTATGGCTACACCTTC CASSYSSTGRYGYTF
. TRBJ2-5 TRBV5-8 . TGTGCCGGCAAAACCCAGTGGAGGGAAGAGACCCAGTACTTC CAGKTQWREETQYF
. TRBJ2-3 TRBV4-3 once TGCGCCAGCAGCCAAGATTGGGCGTCTAGCACAGATACGCAGTATTTT CASSQDWASSTDTQYF
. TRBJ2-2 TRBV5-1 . TGCGCCAGCAGCTGGCTTCCGGGAGCGAACACCGGGGAGCTGTTTTTT CASSWLPGANTGELFF
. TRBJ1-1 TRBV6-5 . TGTGCCAGCAGCAGGACAGCCATAGTCACTGAAGCTTTCTTT CASSRTAIVTEAFF
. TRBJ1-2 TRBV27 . TGTGCCAGCAGTTTCTCCAGCGTATGGAACTCAGGGGGCTACACCTTC CASSFSSVWNSGGYTF
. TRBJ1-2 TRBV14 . TGTGCCAGCAGCCCTCATTTAAACGTGGGCGACAACTATGGCTACACCTTC CASSPHLNVGDNYGYTF